This T cell receptor beta chain emerged from a study of T cells expressing NK-cell markers. Background on the study: Sorted CD3+CD56-NKG2C+, CD3+CD56+NKG2C+ and CD3+CD56+NKG2C- T cells supplied the TCR beta repertoires. Seven donors tested HCMV-seropositive and one tested seronegative among the eight sequenced.

A 5'RACE template switching approach incorporating UMIs was used to make TCR beta cDNA. TCRdb reprocessed the 5' RACE reads, with one entry per CDR3 protein and no DNA. The table gives hundreds of thousands of distinct CDR3 sequences; the top ten clones make up 4.2% of it. In regard to this clonotype: Antigen: not known.

Study-wide results and limits: Six or seven donors had dominant NKG2C+ clonotypes that comprised roughly 1.0-8% of their CD8+ T cells.

This CDR3 spans 15 amino acids. Sequencing input: blood T cells: a sorted CD56 or NKG2C T cell subset, CD4+ or CD8+ T cells, or bulk PBMC T cells (not recorded which). The chain has TRBV12-3 or TRBV12-4 and TRBJ2-2; TCRdb calls TRBD1, which cannot be checked without DNA. This receptor was identified in a woman aged 18 to 75 in good health. The CDR3 sequence: CASSFGSPGTGELFF.